This T cell receptor beta chain was sequenced for a study of cytomegalovirus exposure and HLA in healthy donors. Study-wide findings and caveats: Later examination showed HLA-associated TCR beta chains had greater clonal expansion than equally common others.

This CDR3 region has 18 residues. The germline V gene encodes CDR1 ENHRY and CDR2 SYGVKD. V gave up 2 bases and J gave up 1 base, with 18 bases separating them. This clone came up a few times. No antigen is known for it. This PCR relied on a set of 60 Vbeta primers and 13 Jbeta primers. This table comes from immunoSEQ multiplex PCR, and its TCRdb copy is limited to in-frame clones, with some not included. The sample consists of 250,000 to 350,000 clones, about nine tenths of them appearing once. This chain links TRBV10-3 with TRBJ1-5; tentative D call: TRBD1 (6 bases). Sequenced: PBMCs. The receptor was derived from a man aged 35 to 55 in good health and CMV-seropositive. CDR3 protein: CAISEGLMGRGSNQPQHF. CDR3 coding DNA: TGTGCCATCAGTGAGGGATTGATGGGCAGGGGCAGCAATCAGCCCCAGCATTTT.